This TCR beta chain was sequenced during a study of T cells after somatic rescue of genetic block. Produced via immunoSEQ multiplex PCR; TCRdb's table is partial and in-frame only. Seen here are 8,000 to 9,000 clones, around 85% observed once, and the top ten hold over 25%. Germline CDR1 reads MDHEN; CDR2 reads SYDVKM. V lost 6 bases, J lost 6 bases, and 14 bases stayed unmatched. This CDR3 is built from 16 residues. The sample consisted of peripheral blood mononuclear cells (PBMCs). The sequence was obtained from a boy between 10 and 17 years old. This rearrangement joins TRBV28 to TRBJ2-1; TRBD2 matches 7 bases. The CDR3 here is CASRRERGTRANEQFF. The DNA for the CDR3 is TGTGCCAGCAGGCGGGAGAGAGGAACCAGGGCCAATGAGCAGTTCTTC. Supplemented by reference TRBV28 and TRBJ2-1, the full variable domain reads DVKVTQSSRYLVKRTGEKVFLECVQDMDHENMFWYRQDPGLGLRLIYFSYDVKMKEKGDIPEGYSVSREKKERFSLILESASTNQTSMYLCASRRERGTRANEQFFGPGTRLTVL.